Listed below are T cell receptor beta chains from one sample, sequenced in a study of shared clonotypes between healthy human individuals. The assay was immunoSEQ multiplex PCR, and TCRdb's table has in-frame clones only and misses some. In the table there are approximately 2,000,000 clones, around 93% of which are singletons. Sequencing was carried out using naive CD4+ T cells from PBMCs. The receptors stem from a man between 18 and 35 years old in good health. Some clones in this sample may be carry-over from other donors' samples. CDR3s include the opening cysteine and the closing phenylalanine or tryptophan. Fields, in order: D gene, J gene, clone size, V gene, CDR3 protein, CDR3 DNA. The D gene is left open where the match is weak. Rows may omit the clone size; those that give it use once, few, many or a size class.

d_call: NA
j_call: TRBJ2-2
clone_size: NA
v_call: TRBV5-1
cdr3_aa: CASSREGTGELFF
cdr3_nt: TGCGCCAGCAGCAGGGAAGGGACCGGGGAGCTGTTTTTT

d_call: NA
j_call: TRBJ2-7
clone_size: NA
v_call: TRBV28
cdr3_aa: CASSSEQPIYEQYF
cdr3_nt: TGTGCCAGCAGTTCGGAACAACCCATCTACGAGCAGTACTTC

d_call: NA
j_call: TRBJ1-1
clone_size: NA
v_call: TRBV5-1
cdr3_aa: CASRVTPGQNTEAFF
cdr3_nt: TGCGCCAGCAGGGTCACACCGGGACAGAACACTGAAGCTTTCTTT

d_call: TRBD1
j_call: TRBJ2-2
clone_size: NA
v_call: TRBV6-1
cdr3_aa: CASSERTGLTNTGELFF
cdr3_nt: TGTGCCAGCAGTGAACGGACAGGGTTGACGAACACCGGGGAGCTGTTTTTT

d_call: NA
j_call: TRBJ1-1
clone_size: NA
v_call: TRBV7-9
cdr3_aa: CASSPQGGGTEAFF
cdr3_nt: TGTGCCAGCAGCCCCCAGGGCGGGGGCACTGAAGCTTTCTTT

d_call: TRBD1
j_call: TRBJ2-7
clone_size: once
v_call: TRBV6-6
cdr3_aa: CAGRGPPTYEQYF
cdr3_nt: TGTGCCGGAAGGGGGCCTCCGACCTACGAGCAGTACTTC

d_call: TRBD1
j_call: TRBJ2-1
clone_size: NA
v_call: TRBV11-3
cdr3_aa: CASSTDRGSYNEQFF
cdr3_nt: TGTGCCAGCAGCACGGACAGGGGGTCCTACAATGAGCAGTTCTTC

d_call: NA
j_call: TRBJ2-7
clone_size: NA
v_call: TRBV4-2
cdr3_aa: CASSQGTAGWDATYEQYF
cdr3_nt: TGTGCCAGCAGCCAAGGGACAGCCGGCTGGGACGCAACATACGAGCAGTACTTC

d_call: NA
j_call: TRBJ1-1
clone_size: NA
v_call: TRBV18
cdr3_aa: CASSQGTNTEAFF
cdr3_nt: TGTGCCAGCTCACAAGGGACAAACACTGAAGCTTTCTTT

d_call: NA
j_call: TRBJ1-2
clone_size: NA
v_call: TRBV29-1
cdr3_aa: CSVEWAEGSNYGYTF
cdr3_nt: TGCAGCGTTGAATGGGCGGAAGGGTCTAACTATGGCTACACCTTC

d_call: NA
j_call: TRBJ1-3
clone_size: NA
v_call: TRBV30
cdr3_aa: CAWTLFSPDTIYF
cdr3_nt: TGTGCCTGGACCCTCTTTTCGCCTGACACCATATATTTT

d_call: NA
j_call: TRBJ1-3
clone_size: NA
v_call: TRBV28
cdr3_aa: CASSSSRSGNTIYF
cdr3_nt: TGTGCCAGCAGTTCATCAAGATCTGGAAACACCATATATTTT

d_call: NA
j_call: TRBJ2-1
clone_size: NA
v_call: TRBV4-1
cdr3_aa: CASSHIMDNEQFF
cdr3_nt: TGCGCCAGCAGCCATATAATGGACAATGAGCAGTTCTTC

d_call: NA
j_call: TRBJ2-1
clone_size: NA
v_call: TRBV29-1
cdr3_aa: CSSYTPGYNEQFF
cdr3_nt: TGCAGCTCATATACCCCCGGATACAATGAGCAGTTCTTC

d_call: TRBD1
j_call: TRBJ1-1
clone_size: NA
v_call: TRBV28
cdr3_aa: CASSYLPGQGDTEAFF
cdr3_nt: TGTGCCAGCAGTTACTTACCGGGGCAGGGGGACACTGAAGCTTTCTTT

d_call: NA
j_call: TRBJ1-6
clone_size: NA
v_call: TRBV7-2
cdr3_aa: CASSLGRLGGSPLHF
cdr3_nt: TGTGCCAGCAGCTTAGGTAGACTCGGGGGTTCACCCCTCCACTTT

d_call: TRBD2
j_call: TRBJ2-5
clone_size: NA
v_call: TRBV9
cdr3_aa: CASSPLTGGRLSETQYF
cdr3_nt: TGTGCCAGCAGCCCCCTTACGGGAGGTCGCCTTTCGGAGACCCAGTACTTC

d_call: TRBD2
j_call: TRBJ2-2
clone_size: NA
v_call: TRBV18
cdr3_aa: CASSSPGGRTGELFF
cdr3_nt: TGTGCCAGCTCATCTCCGGGAGGACGCACCGGGGAGCTGTTTTTT

d_call: NA
j_call: TRBJ2-2
clone_size: NA
v_call: TRBV18
cdr3_aa: CASSAGQTQNTGELFF
cdr3_nt: TGTGCCAGCTCCGCGGGACAGACGCAGAACACCGGGGAGCTGTTTTTT

d_call: NA
j_call: TRBJ1-4
clone_size: NA
v_call: TRBV6-1
cdr3_aa: CASSATPTVLNEKLFF
cdr3_nt: TGTGCCAGCAGTGCGACTCCGACAGTACTTAATGAAAAACTGTTTTTT

d_call: TRBD1
j_call: TRBJ2-2
clone_size: NA
v_call: TRBV10-3
cdr3_aa: CAIGQGGNTGELFF
cdr3_nt: TGTGCCATCGGACAGGGAGGTAACACCGGGGAGCTGTTTTTT

d_call: TRBD2
j_call: TRBJ2-3
clone_size: NA
v_call: TRBV5-1
cdr3_aa: CASTLSGSTDTQYF
cdr3_nt: TGCGCCAGCACCCTTAGCGGGAGCACAGATACGCAGTATTTT

d_call: TRBD1
j_call: TRBJ1-4
clone_size: NA
v_call: TRBV6-1
cdr3_aa: CASRSADRAQGKLFF
cdr3_nt: TGTGCCAGCAGAAGCGCCGACAGGGCGCAGGGAAAACTGTTTTTT

d_call: NA
j_call: TRBJ1-1
clone_size: NA
v_call: TRBV6-6
cdr3_aa: CASTNVWGTEAFF
cdr3_nt: TGTGCCAGCACTAACGTATGGGGCACTGAAGCTTTCTTT

d_call: NA
j_call: TRBJ2-3
clone_size: NA
v_call: TRBV6-4
cdr3_aa: CASSVLWSTDTQYF
cdr3_nt: TGTGCCAGCAGTGTTTTGTGGTCAACAGATACGCAGTATTTT

d_call: NA
j_call: TRBJ2-5
clone_size: NA
v_call: TRBV10-1
cdr3_aa: CASSEQEGVGETQYF
cdr3_nt: TGCGCCAGCAGTGAGCAAGAGGGGGTGGGAGAGACCCAGTACTTC

d_call: NA
j_call: TRBJ1-2
clone_size: NA
v_call: TRBV27
cdr3_aa: CASSLLPRLYGYTF
cdr3_nt: TGTGCCAGCAGTTTACTACCACGACTCTATGGCTACACCTTC

d_call: TRBD2
j_call: TRBJ2-2
clone_size: NA
v_call: TRBV4-1
cdr3_aa: CASSQRLAGVPTNTGELFF
cdr3_nt: TGCGCCAGCAGCCAACGACTAGCGGGAGTACCGACGAACACCGGGGAGCTGTTTTTT

d_call: NA
j_call: TRBJ1-4
clone_size: NA
v_call: TRBV7-6
cdr3_aa: CASSLALDGKLFF
cdr3_nt: TGTGCCAGCAGCCTCGCCCTCGACGGGAAACTGTTTTTT

d_call: TRBD2
j_call: TRBJ2-5
clone_size: once
v_call: TRBV11-3
cdr3_aa: CASSLGPTGTSGETQYF
cdr3_nt: TGTGCCAGCAGCTTAGGACCTACCGGGACTAGCGGGGAGACCCAGTACTTC

d_call: NA
j_call: TRBJ1-1
clone_size: NA
v_call: TRBV7-9
cdr3_aa: CASISFGGSKNTEAFF
cdr3_nt: TGTGCCAGCATTAGCTTCGGGGGGAGTAAGAACACTGAAGCTTTCTTT

d_call: NA
j_call: TRBJ2-3
clone_size: NA
v_call: TRBV15
cdr3_aa: CATSRGRTDTQYF
cdr3_nt: TGTGCCACCAGCAGAGGAAGGACAGATACGCAGTATTTT

d_call: TRBD2
j_call: TRBJ2-3
clone_size: NA
v_call: TRBV7-8
cdr3_aa: CASSHPSGRTDTQYF
cdr3_nt: TGTGCCAGCAGCCACCCTAGCGGGCGCACAGATACGCAGTATTTT

d_call: TRBD2
j_call: TRBJ2-3
clone_size: NA
v_call: TRBV4-1
cdr3_aa: CASSQERGGRAKDTQYF
cdr3_nt: TGCGCCAGCAGCCAAGAACGGGGCGGGAGGGCCAAAGATACGCAGTATTTT

d_call: NA
j_call: TRBJ1-2
clone_size: NA
v_call: TRBV7-2
cdr3_aa: CASSLSRDHYGYTF
cdr3_nt: TGTGCCAGCAGCTTATCCCGGGACCACTATGGCTACACCTTC

d_call: NA
j_call: TRBJ1-1
clone_size: NA
v_call: TRBV2
cdr3_aa: CASSTGTNTEAFF
cdr3_nt: TGTGCCAGCAGTACAGGGACGAACACTGAAGCTTTCTTT

d_call: NA
j_call: TRBJ1-4
clone_size: NA
v_call: TRBV28
cdr3_aa: CASSLPSLRGEKLFF
cdr3_nt: TGTGCCAGCAGTCTCCCGTCCCTCAGAGGTGAAAAACTGTTTTTT

d_call: NA
j_call: TRBJ2-7
clone_size: NA
v_call: TRBV5-6
cdr3_aa: CASSSTYRAPYEQYF
cdr3_nt: TGTGCCAGCAGCTCGACATACAGGGCCCCCTACGAGCAGTACTTC

d_call: NA
j_call: TRBJ2-1
clone_size: NA
v_call: TRBV6-5
cdr3_aa: CASSYRASGGNEQFF
cdr3_nt: TGTGCCAGCAGTTACCGAGCTTCAGGGGGGAATGAGCAGTTCTTC

d_call: TRBD2
j_call: TRBJ2-7
clone_size: NA
v_call: TRBV5-4
cdr3_aa: CASTWGLAGTYEQYF
cdr3_nt: TGTGCCAGCACCTGGGGGCTAGCGGGAACCTACGAGCAGTACTTC

d_call: NA
j_call: TRBJ2-7
clone_size: NA
v_call: TRBV7-8
cdr3_aa: CASSSQRVGPHHGQYF
cdr3_nt: TGTGCCAGCAGCTCCCAGAGGGTAGGCCCCCACCACGGGCAGTACTTC

d_call: TRBD1
j_call: TRBJ1-6
clone_size: NA
v_call: TRBV28
cdr3_aa: CASRSTGKRTLNSPLHF
cdr3_nt: TGTGCCAGCAGATCGACAGGGAAACGGACACTAAATTCACCCCTCCACTTT

d_call: NA
j_call: TRBJ1-1
clone_size: NA
v_call: TRBV28
cdr3_aa: CASIQRRGLAFF
cdr3_nt: TGTGCCAGCATCCAACGGCGGGGGCTGGCTTTCTTT

d_call: NA
j_call: TRBJ2-5
clone_size: NA
v_call: TRBV30
cdr3_aa: CAWSVVPGPGETQYF
cdr3_nt: TGTGCCTGGAGTGTTGTCCCCGGGCCCGGGGAGACCCAGTACTTC

d_call: TRBD2
j_call: TRBJ2-3
clone_size: NA
v_call: TRBV28
cdr3_aa: CASMKGTSGSASTDTQYF
cdr3_nt: TGTGCCAGCATGAAGGGGACTAGCGGGAGTGCTAGCACAGATACGCAGTATTTT

d_call: NA
j_call: TRBJ2-7
clone_size: NA
v_call: TRBV2
cdr3_aa: CASSEGWGSYEQYF
cdr3_nt: TGTGCCAGCAGTGAAGGGTGGGGATCCTACGAGCAGTACTTC

d_call: NA
j_call: TRBJ2-7
clone_size: NA
v_call: TRBV27
cdr3_aa: CASSYSGYEQYF
cdr3_nt: TGTGCCAGCAGTTATAGCGGATACGAGCAGTACTTC

d_call: NA
j_call: TRBJ2-7
clone_size: NA
v_call: TRBV7-8
cdr3_aa: CASSTPGASASYEQYF
cdr3_nt: TGTGCCAGCAGCACCCCGGGGGCTTCTGCATCCTACGAGCAGTACTTC

d_call: TRBD1
j_call: TRBJ1-5
clone_size: NA
v_call: TRBV18
cdr3_aa: CASSPWTGRRGESNQPQHF
cdr3_nt: TGTGCCAGCTCACCTTGGACAGGCCGTAGGGGTGAAAGCAATCAGCCCCAGCATTTT

d_call: NA
j_call: TRBJ2-7
clone_size: NA
v_call: TRBV5-1
cdr3_aa: CASSPEGPIDREQYF
cdr3_nt: TGCGCCAGCAGCCCGGAGGGTCCTATCGATCGAGAGCAGTACTTC

d_call: NA
j_call: TRBJ2-7
clone_size: NA
v_call: TRBV6-5
cdr3_aa: CASSYSDQNYEQYF
cdr3_nt: TGTGCCAGCAGTTACTCGGACCAAAACTACGAGCAGTACTTC

d_call: TRBD1
j_call: TRBJ2-1
clone_size: NA
v_call: TRBV15
cdr3_aa: CATSSPPVGDREQFF
cdr3_nt: TGTGCCACCAGCAGCCCACCCGTAGGGGACAGGGAGCAGTTCTTC

d_call: TRBD2
j_call: TRBJ2-1
clone_size: NA
v_call: TRBV28
cdr3_aa: CASSSRTSGSIHEQFF
cdr3_nt: TGTGCCAGCAGTTCCAGGACTAGCGGGAGTATCCATGAGCAGTTCTTC

d_call: NA
j_call: TRBJ1-3
clone_size: NA
v_call: TRBV6-5
cdr3_aa: CASSSLSGGRNTIYF
cdr3_nt: TGTGCCAGCAGTTCGTTGTCGGGAGGGAGAAACACCATATATTTT

d_call: NA
j_call: TRBJ1-2
clone_size: NA
v_call: TRBV6-1
cdr3_aa: CASSEAMGDYGYTF
cdr3_nt: TGTGCCAGCAGTGAAGCGATGGGGGACTATGGCTACACCTTC

d_call: TRBD1
j_call: TRBJ1-2
clone_size: NA
v_call: TRBV18
cdr3_aa: CASSAGQGALYGYTF
cdr3_nt: TGTGCCAGCTCAGCCGGACAGGGGGCTCTCTATGGCTACACCTTC

d_call: NA
j_call: TRBJ2-5
clone_size: once
v_call: TRBV27
cdr3_aa: CASRGDEETQYF
cdr3_nt: TGTGCCAGTAGAGGGGATGAGGAGACCCAGTACTTC

d_call: NA
j_call: TRBJ2-1
clone_size: NA
v_call: TRBV19
cdr3_aa: CASSIGSGGNNEQFF
cdr3_nt: TGTGCCAGTAGTATAGGATCGGGGGGCAACAATGAGCAGTTCTTC

d_call: NA
j_call: TRBJ2-1
clone_size: NA
v_call: TRBV6-1
cdr3_aa: CASSLAGGRFF
cdr3_nt: TGTGCCAGCAGCTTGGCCGGGGGGCGGTTCTTC